The clone carrying this T cell receptor (beta chain) appeared once. A much larger clone is a single base away; this may be a read error. Germline loops: CDR1 MGHRA, CDR2 YSYEKL. CDR3 size: 14 residues. Trimming pared 4 bases from V and 11 bases from J, leaving 18 bases between. TCRdb processed the RACE reads anew with MiXCR; each CDR3 protein has one entry. The sample lists more than 70,000 distinct CDR3 sequences; approximately 12% were seen once. Sample time point: patch test 1, 2 weeks after DPC sensitization. The treatment here: therapeutic diphenylcyclopropenone sensitization with weekly scalp DPC. The data derive from a study of human T cells and chemical hapten exposure.

V and J are TRBV4-1 and TRBJ1-3, with TRBD1 as a possible D gene (5 bases). Specimen: whole blood, collected in connection with sensitization to the hapten diphenylcyclopropenone (DPC). This receptor was taken from a woman aged 60 to 75 with alopecia areata. Some clones in this sample may be carry-over from other donors' samples. CDR3 sequence reads: CASSRATQGRAIYF. CDR3 bases: TGCGCCAGCAGCCGAGCAACCCAGGGTAGGGCCATATATTTT.